This T cell receptor beta chain was documented in a study of blood T cell repertoires in COVID-19. The protocol was immunoSEQ multiplex PCR, while the TCRdb copy is restricted to in-frame clones and leaves out a portion. This sample has 50,000 to 70,000 clones, with roughly four fifths found just once. The sample taken for sequencing was peripheral blood. This receptor was identified in an elderly man with COVID-19, enrolled during active disease.

This CDR3 reads CSGSRQGAPTGELFF. In DNA, the CDR3 is TGCAGCGGCTCCAGACAGGGGGCGCCGACCGGGGAGCTGTTTTTT. V gene TRBV29-1 combines with J gene TRBJ2-2; 10 bases fit TRBD1. Germline CDR1 reads SQVTM; CDR2 reads ANQGSEA. CDR3 length: 15 amino acids. V shed 7 bases, J shed 5 bases, and the junction held 10 bases outside the gene matches.